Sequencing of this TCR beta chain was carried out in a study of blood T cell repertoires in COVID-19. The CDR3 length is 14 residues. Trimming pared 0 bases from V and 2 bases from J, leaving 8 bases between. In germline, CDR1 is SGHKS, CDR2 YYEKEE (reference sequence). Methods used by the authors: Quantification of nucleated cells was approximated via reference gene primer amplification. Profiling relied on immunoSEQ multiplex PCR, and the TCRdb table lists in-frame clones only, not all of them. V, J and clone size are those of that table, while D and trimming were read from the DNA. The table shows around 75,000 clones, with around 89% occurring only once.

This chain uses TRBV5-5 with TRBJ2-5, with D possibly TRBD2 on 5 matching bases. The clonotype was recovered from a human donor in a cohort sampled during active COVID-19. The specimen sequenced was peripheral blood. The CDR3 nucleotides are TGTGCCAGCAGCTTGGCCGGGGTACAAGAGACCCAGTACTTC. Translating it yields CASSLAGVQETQYF.